This TCR beta chain was found in a study of shared clonotypes between healthy human individuals. CDR3 length equals 13 residues. Per the germline V gene, CDR1 is SEHNR and CDR2 is FQNEAQ (reference sequence). V lost 2 bases and J 8 bases, leaving 12 bases between the germline ends. Profiled with immunoSEQ multiplex PCR; TCRdb holds only in-frame clones, not every one. The sample includes about 1,500,000 clones, approximately 97% of them seen just once. The sequence was collected from a young man in good health. Sequencing was carried out using naive CD4+ T cells sorted from blood. Subset in this sample: CD45RA+ positively selected. The chain uses TRBV7-9 and TRBJ1-2, with D tentatively TRBD1 (5 bases). The CDR3 coding sequence is TGTGCCAGCAGCTTAACAGGAGACGGCGGCTACACCTTC. Protein product: CASSLTGDGGYTF.